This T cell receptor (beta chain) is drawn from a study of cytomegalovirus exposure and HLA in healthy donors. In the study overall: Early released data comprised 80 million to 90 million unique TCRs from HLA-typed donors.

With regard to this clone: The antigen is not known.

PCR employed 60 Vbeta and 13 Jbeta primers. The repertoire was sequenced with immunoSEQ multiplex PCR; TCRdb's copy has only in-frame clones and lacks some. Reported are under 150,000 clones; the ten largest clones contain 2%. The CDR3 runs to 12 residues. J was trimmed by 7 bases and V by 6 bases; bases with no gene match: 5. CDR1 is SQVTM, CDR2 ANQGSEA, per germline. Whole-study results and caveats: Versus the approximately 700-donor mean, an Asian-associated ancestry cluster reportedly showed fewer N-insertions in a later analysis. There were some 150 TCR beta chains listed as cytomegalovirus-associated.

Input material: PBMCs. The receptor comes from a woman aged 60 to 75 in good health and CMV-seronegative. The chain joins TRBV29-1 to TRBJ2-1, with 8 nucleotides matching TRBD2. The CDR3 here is CSVQRGSNEQFF. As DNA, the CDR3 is TGCAGCGTCCAGCGGGGGTCTAATGAGCAGTTCTTC.